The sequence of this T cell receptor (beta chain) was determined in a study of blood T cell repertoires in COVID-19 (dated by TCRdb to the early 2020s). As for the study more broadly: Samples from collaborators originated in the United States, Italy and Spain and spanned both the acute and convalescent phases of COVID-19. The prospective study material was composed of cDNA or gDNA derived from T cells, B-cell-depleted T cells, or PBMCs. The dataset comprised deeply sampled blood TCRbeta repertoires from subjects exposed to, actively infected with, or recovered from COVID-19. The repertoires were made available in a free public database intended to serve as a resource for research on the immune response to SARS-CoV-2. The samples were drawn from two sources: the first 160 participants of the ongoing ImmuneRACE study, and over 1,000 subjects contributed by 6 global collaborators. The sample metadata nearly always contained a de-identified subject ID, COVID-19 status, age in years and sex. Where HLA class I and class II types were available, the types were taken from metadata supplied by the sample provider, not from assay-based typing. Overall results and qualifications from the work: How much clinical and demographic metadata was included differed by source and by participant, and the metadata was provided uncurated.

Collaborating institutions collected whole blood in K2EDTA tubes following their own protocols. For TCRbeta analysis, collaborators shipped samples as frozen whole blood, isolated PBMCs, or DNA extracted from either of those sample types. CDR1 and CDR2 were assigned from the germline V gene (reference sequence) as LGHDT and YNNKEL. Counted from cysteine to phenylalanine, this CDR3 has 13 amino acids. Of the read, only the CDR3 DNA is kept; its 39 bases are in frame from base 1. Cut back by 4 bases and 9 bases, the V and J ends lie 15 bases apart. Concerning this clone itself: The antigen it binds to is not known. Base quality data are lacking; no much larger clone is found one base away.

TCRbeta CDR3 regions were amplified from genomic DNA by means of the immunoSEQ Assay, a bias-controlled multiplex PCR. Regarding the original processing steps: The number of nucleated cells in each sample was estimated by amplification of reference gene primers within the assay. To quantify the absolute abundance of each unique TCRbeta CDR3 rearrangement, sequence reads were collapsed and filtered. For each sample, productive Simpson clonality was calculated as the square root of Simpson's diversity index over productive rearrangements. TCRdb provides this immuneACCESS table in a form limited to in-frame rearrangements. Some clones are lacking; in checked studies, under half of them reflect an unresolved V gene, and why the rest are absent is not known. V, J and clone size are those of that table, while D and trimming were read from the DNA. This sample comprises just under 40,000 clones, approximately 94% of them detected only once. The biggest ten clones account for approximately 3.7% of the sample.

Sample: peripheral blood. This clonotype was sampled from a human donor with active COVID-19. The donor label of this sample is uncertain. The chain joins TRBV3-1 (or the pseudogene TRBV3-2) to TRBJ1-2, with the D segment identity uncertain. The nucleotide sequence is TGTGCCAGCAGCCCGAGATCAGGACTGAGCTACACCTTC. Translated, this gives CASSPRSGLSYTF.